This T cell receptor (beta chain) was recovered during a study of naive and memory T cell subsets. A UMI-containing oligonucleotide was joined by 3' ligation to the TCR cDNA template. This clonotype was observed once. At one end, the junction sequence differs from germline, possibly due to a read error. The SP2 primer and nested alpha and beta constant region primers amplified ligated cDNA in four rounds. Blood and skin TCR RNA was reverse transcribed with alpha and beta constant primers. TCRdb analysed the 5' RACE reads with MiXCR anew, one entry per CDR3 protein. The sample lists about 48,000 distinct CDR3 sequences, around 4.7% occurring once. This clonotype was sampled from a female donor in good health.

The chain's CDR3 is CASSLRQRSYKEQFF. Written as DNA, the CDR3 is TGCGCCAGCAGCTTGAGACAGCGCTCCTACAAAGAGCAGTTCTTC. The chain employs TRBV5-1 and TRBJ2-1, with D tentatively TRBD1 (5 bases). Germline lookup yields CDR1 SGHRS and CDR2 YFSETQ. The CDR3 length is 15 residues.